The 14 T cell receptor beta chains presented below share a single source sample, sequenced in a study of blood T cell repertoires in COVID-19. Repertoires were generated with immunoSEQ multiplex PCR, while TCRdb's copy carries only in-frame clones and drops some. The table includes 100,000 to 120,000 clones, 70% to 90% detected once. Sequencing used peripheral blood. These TCRs come from a human donor in a cohort sampled during active COVID-19.

V gene TRBV7-8 combines with J gene TRBJ1-1, with 11 bases that match TRBD1. Per germline, CDR1 SGHVS and CDR2 FQNEAQ. After removal of 4 bases from V and 5 bases from J, the junction contained 6 bases not matched to a gene. The CDR3 covers 15 residues. Here the CDR3 reads CASSSRDRGVTEAFF. CDR3 bases: TGTGCCAGCAGCTCGAGGGACAGGGGGGTGACTGAAGCTTTCTTT.

Here the CDR3 DNA reads TGTGCCAGCAGCGGCCGGCGAGGTGAAAAACTGTTTTTT. Amino acid sequence: CASSGRRGEKLFF. The chain recombines TRBV7-2 with TRBJ1-4; no clear D gene. The length of the CDR3 is 13 residues. Germline V lookup: CDR1 SGHTA, CDR2 FQGNSA. V was pared by 5 bases and J by 7 bases, with 11 bases between.

The chain has TRBV18 and TRBJ2-7, with a possible D match to TRBD1 (6 bases). The CDR3 totals 14 residues. V lost 3 bases, J lost 3 bases, and 12 bases lay in between. Germline V gene lookup returns CDR1 KGHSH and CDR2 LQKENI. The CDR3 region is CASSPGTMVYEQYF. The CDR3 region has the DNA TGTGCCAGCTCACCCGGGACAATGGTCTACGAGCAGTACTTC. The full variable domain, with the rest looked up from reference TRBV18 and TRBJ2-7, is NAGVMQNPRHLVRRRGQEARLRCSPMKGHSHVYWYRQLPEEGLKFMVYLQKENIIDESGMPKERFSAEFPKEGPSILRIQQVVRGDSAAYFCASSPGTMVYEQYFGPGTRLTVT.

The DNA for the CDR3 is TGCAGCGTTGAAAGGCAGCTAGGCGATGAGCAGTTCTTC. Amino acids: CSVERQLGDEQFF. The V call is TRBV29-1, the J call TRBJ2-1; D is ambiguous. This CDR3 is built from 13 residues. V was trimmed by 2 bases and J by 8 bases, leaving 13 bases between them. Germline assignment: CDR1 SQVTM and CDR2 ANQGSEA.

The chain is built from TRBV4-2 and TRBJ2-5; 8 nucleotides match TRBD2. This CDR3 contains 16 residues. V lost 1 base to trimming and J lost 0 bases; unmatched junction nucleotides: 4. Germline V CDR1 and CDR2: LGHNA, YNFKEQ. The CDR3 nucleotides read TGTGCCAGCAGCCAAGTCGGACTAGCAGACCAAGAGACCCAGTACTTC. Translating it yields CASSQVGLADQETQYF.

This chain uses TRBV7-3 with TRBJ2-7, with 12 bases identical to TRBD2. Losses at the gene ends were 5 bases for V and 5 bases for J; bases not matched to a gene: 13. CDR3 size: 17 residues. The germline V gene encodes CDR1 SGHTA and CDR2 FQGTGA. The CDR3 reads CASSANPGGLAGNEQYF. CDR3 nucleotides: TGTGCCAGCAGCGCTAATCCGGGGGGACTAGCGGGTAACGAGCAGTACTTC.

The V gene is TRBV4-1, the J gene TRBJ2-1; 13 bases line up with TRBD2. The CDR3 spans 16 residues. Germline V gives CDR1 MGHRA, CDR2 YSYEKL. Trimming at V came to 4 bases and at J to 7 bases, leaving 7 bases not matched to a gene. CDR3 sequence reads: CASSPRLAGGLNEQFF. CDR3 DNA sequence: TGCGCCAGCAGCCCGAGACTAGCGGGGGGTTTGAATGAGCAGTTCTTC.

This chain links TRBV7-2 with TRBJ1-1; the D gene is possibly TRBD1 (6 bases). This CDR3 is built from 15 residues. Trimming stripped 5 bases from V and 1 base from J, with 14 bases between. Germline lookup yields CDR1 SGHTA and CDR2 FQGNSA. The CDR3 sequence is CASSPRGLPNTEAFF. The CDR3, as DNA: TGTGCCAGCAGCCCCAGGGGTCTCCCGAACACTGAAGCTTTCTTT.

This chain connects TRBV18 to TRBJ1-1; TRBD1 might be the D (6 bases). The CDR3 consists of 13 residues. In germline, CDR1 is KGHSH, CDR2 LQKENI. Trimming took off 8 bases at V and 2 bases at J, with 12 bases between the two ends. The CDR3 region has the DNA TGTGCCAGCACTAAAGGGGGAAACACTGAAGCTTTCTTT. Its translation is CASTKGGNTEAFF.

The J gene is TRBJ2-7, the V gene TRBV5-4; 7 bases align to TRBD2. This CDR3 is built from 15 residues. The ends lost 2 bases at V and 3 bases at J; junction bases unmatched: 8. CDR1 is SGHNT, CDR2 YYREEE, per germline (reference sequence). DNA for the CDR3: TGTGCCAGCAGCTTTGCGGTTGGGGGGGTCTACGAGCAGTACTTC. It is translated as CASSFAVGGVYEQYF.

The rearrangement uses TRBV2 and TRBJ2-3, with 14 bases identical to TRBD2. The length of the CDR3 is 15 residues. The germline gives CDR1 SNHLY, CDR2 FYNNEI. V lost 4 bases to trimming and J lost 4 bases; unmatched junction nucleotides: 1. CDR3 sequence reads: CASSGTSGRSDTQYF. CDR3 nucleotides: TGTGCCAGCAGTGGGACTAGCGGGAGGTCAGATACGCAGTATTTT.

The chain joins TRBV7-8 to TRBJ1-2, with D unclear. Trimming pared 3 bases from V and 8 bases from J, leaving 10 bases between. CDR1 is SGHVS, CDR2 FQNEAQ, per germline. This CDR3 is 12 amino acids long. The CDR3 loop is CASSFKGGGYTF. The CDR3 DNA reads TGTGCCAGCAGCTTTAAGGGAGGAGGCTACACCTTC.

This clone was seen just once. This chain joins TRBV25-1 and TRBJ2-7; D is unclear. This CDR3 spans 13 amino acids. Trimming removed 2 bases at V and 3 bases at J, with 8 bases between. Germline V lookup: CDR1 MGHDK, CDR2 SYGVNS. CDR3 in DNA: TGTGCCAGCAGTGAAAGAGGCCTCTACGAGCAGTACTTC. It is translated as CASSERGLYEQYF.

The chain uses TRBV30 and TRBJ1-5, with 9 bases aligning to TRBD1. Germline-derived CDR1 and CDR2 are GTSNPN and SVGIG (reference sequence). The CDR3 has 17 residues. V shed 4 bases, J shed 1 base, and the junction held 11 bases outside the gene matches. Here the CDR3 DNA reads TGTGCCTGGACTCCCCAACTTGGACAGGGGAGCAATCAGCCCCAGCATTTT. Amino acids: CAWTPQLGQGSNQPQHF.